One and the same sample provided the 23 T cell receptor beta chains below, sequenced in a study of tumor-infiltrating lymphocytes in primary liver carcinoma. In addition to blood RNA drawn from unsorted whole blood, germline DNA was extracted. Production of TCR beta cDNA used 500 ng total RNA together with a constant-region primer. Researchers made the TCR beta libraries by running three nested multiplex PCR rounds with slightly modified ARM-PCR. Use of TRBV1-TRBV30 forward primers with a C-beta reverse primer characterized the first two PCR rounds, which lasted about 10 cycles each. From the multiplex PCR reads, TCRdb called clonotypes with MiXCR, one entry per CDR3 protein. The sample shows about 310,000 distinct CDR3 sequences, roughly 60% of them seen only once. Sequenced sample: peripheral blood. These receptors all stem from a woman aged 25-40 years with primary liver carcinoma and hepatitis B virus infection.

Notes on this clonotype: One end of the junction varies from germline; a read error may be responsible. The chain has TRBV11-2 and TRBJ1-1, with D perhaps matching TRBD1 (5 bases). Germline lookup yields CDR1 SGHAT and CDR2 FQNNGV. The CDR3 loop spans 13 amino acids. The CDR3 spells CANSLGDSTEAFF. The CDR3 DNA is TGTGCCAACAGCTTGGGGGACTCCACTGAAGCTTTCTTT.

V gene TRBV15 combines with J gene TRBJ2-3, with D hard to call. Germline CDR1 reads LNHNV; CDR2 reads YYDKDF (reference sequence). V shed 0 bases and J shed 1 base, with 8 bases lying between them. The CDR3 runs 15 residues. For the CDR3, the DNA is TGTGCCACCAGCAGAGATGGGTTTGGCACAGATACGCAGTATTTT. Its translation is CATSRDGFGTDTQYF.

In this sample, this clonotype turned up many times. The gene calls are TRBV6-2 or TRBV6-3 and TRBJ2-1; D is uncertain. Trimming cost V 6 bases and J 10 bases, with 13 bases left between them. Germline CDR1 MNHEY, CDR2 SVGEGT. CDR3 size: 12 residues. DNA of the CDR3: TGTGCCAGCAGATATATGGGTGGCGAGCAGTTCTTC. Its protein product is CASRYMGGEQFF.

To note about this clonotype: An end of the junction does not agree with germline; a read error may underlie this. The V gene is TRBV11-3, the J gene TRBJ2-5, with no clear D. The germline V gene encodes CDR1 SGHNT and CDR2 YENEEA. The CDR3 extends over 14 amino acids. The CDR3 DNA sequence: TGTGCCAACAGCTTACGCGGCGACAAAGAGACCCAGTACTTC. As protein: CANSLRGDKETQYF.

Only one count was recorded for this clonotype. One base away lies a much larger clone, so this may be a sequencing read error. The chain is built from TRBV4-3 and TRBJ2-5; D remains ambiguous. The V gene's germline CDR1 is LGHNA and CDR2 YSLEER. The CDR3 has 15 amino acids. The CDR3 region is CASSQDNEYQVTQYF. The CDR3 DNA is TGCGCCAGCAGCCAAGATAACGAATACCAAGTGACCCAGTACTTC.

This clonotype was observed at least ten times. The chain is built from TRBV11-3 and TRBJ2-5; TRBD2 agrees at 8 bases. Germline assignment: CDR1 SGHNT and CDR2 YENEEA. This CDR3 comprises 15 residues. The V and J ends lost 5 bases and 5 bases, in that order; junction bases with no gene match: 10. CDR3 in DNA: TGTGCCAGCAGCCAGAGAGCGGGAGTGGGTGAGACCCAGTACTTC. Encoded protein: CASSQRAGVGETQYF.

This clonotype was detected a few times. The chain has TRBV6-1 and TRBJ2-5, with D possibly being TRBD1 (6 bases). CDR3 size: 15 residues. Germline CDR1 is MNHNS and CDR2 is SASEGT. With 5 bases removed from V and 2 bases from J, the gap between germline ends came to 15 bases. The CDR3 DNA reads as TGTGCCAGCAGTCTCCCGACAGGAACTCAAGAGACCCAGTACTTC. Translating gives CASSLPTGTQETQYF.

This clonotype has only a few counts. This chain uses TRBV2 with TRBJ2-2; a weak D match, TRBD1 (5 bases). V lost 9 bases to trimming and J lost 0 bases, with 11 bases between them. The germline V gene has CDR1 SNHLY and CDR2 FYNNEI. The CDR3 extends over 14 amino acids. CDR3 sequence reads: CASQGNANTGELFF. The CDR3 region has the DNA TGTGCCAGTCAGGGAAATGCGAACACCGGGGAGCTGTTTTTT.

As regards this clonotype: The junction does not match germline at one end; this may be a read error. The chain joins TRBV11-1 to TRBJ1-1; D not certain. This CDR3 is built from 12 residues. In germline, CDR1 is SGHAT, CDR2 FQDESV (reference sequence). CDR3 nucleotides: TGTGCCAGCAGCTTAGCCGAGAGTGAAACTTTCTTC. As protein: CASSLAESETFF. The full variable domain, completed using reference TRBV11-1 and TRBJ1-1, is EAEVAQSPRYKITEKSQAVAFWCDPISGHATLYWYRQILGQGPELLVQFQDESVVDDSQLPKDRFSAERLKGVDSTLKIQPAELGDSAMYLCASSLAESETFFGQGTRLTVV.

CDR3 region: CASSSSIEQYF. The DNA for the CDR3 is TGTGCCAGCAGTAGTTCTATAGAGCAGTACTTC. This chain joins TRBV12-3 or TRBV12-4 and TRBJ2-7, with D unresolved. Trimming pared 5 bases from V and 7 bases from J, leaving 9 bases between. The CDR3 is 11 residues long.

This clonotype was counted many times. The chain has TRBV29-1 and TRBJ2-7; D remains unclear. Looked up from germline, CDR1 is SQVTM and CDR2 is ANQGSEA. With 4 bases removed from V and 6 bases from J, the gap between germline ends came to 7 bases. This CDR3 spans 10 amino acids. In DNA, the CDR3 is TGCAGCGTTGCAGCCGGCGAGCAGTACTTC. Protein: CSVAAGEQYF.

The genes are TRBV7-9 and TRBJ2-3; possible D gene TRBD2, 5 bases. The CDR3 totals 16 residues. In germline, CDR1 is SEHNR, CDR2 FQNEAQ (reference sequence). V lost 2 bases, J lost 0 bases, and 12 bases lay in between. Written as DNA, the CDR3 is TGTGCCAGCAGCTTATTGGGAGACCCAAGCACAGATACGCAGTATTTT. It translates to CASSLLGDPSTDTQYF.

A remark on this clonotype: A much larger clone differs by one base, so this may be a read error. The chain employs TRBV29-1 and TRBJ1-2; D possibly corresponds to TRBD1 (5 bases). Trimming pared 6 bases from V and 2 bases from J, leaving 10 bases between. In germline, CDR1 is SQVTM, CDR2 ANQGSEA. There are 12 residues in the CDR3. The CDR3 spells CSVYRSNYGYTF. The CDR3 DNA reads TGCAGCGTCTACAGGTCGAACTATGGCTACACCTTC.

This chain connects TRBV7-8 to TRBJ2-7, with D perhaps matching TRBD2 (6 bases). This CDR3 spans 14 amino acids. Germline CDR1 SGHVS, CDR2 FQNEAQ. V gave up 4 bases and J gave up 4 bases, with 14 bases separating them. The CDR3 coding sequence is TGTGCCAGCAGCTCGGGGGACGATAAATACGAGCAGTACTTC. Residues: CASSSGDDKYEQYF.

With regard to this clonotype: One end of the junction does not line up with germline, which may come from a read error. V usage is TRBV12-3 or TRBV12-4 and J usage is TRBJ1-2, with D maybe TRBD1 (5 bases). The CDR3 spans 14 residues. As DNA, the CDR3 is TGTGCCAGCAGTTTAGGGGACGGGGCTTATAGCTATACCTTC. Its translation: CASSLGDGAYSYTF.

This clonotype appeared a single time. At one end the junction does not follow the germline gene, possibly because of a read error. The V call is TRBV7-9, the J call TRBJ2-2, with 7 bases fitting TRBD2. Germline V gene data show CDR1 as SEHNR and CDR2 as FQNEAQ (reference sequence). The CDR3 extends over 17 amino acids. DNA for the CDR3: TGTGCCAGCAGCTTAGGGCGGGAGTTCGGTAGCACCCGGGAGCTGTTTTTT. Protein product: CASSLGREFGSTRELFF.

The chain has TRBV6-5 and TRBJ2-7, with D possibly matching TRBD1 (5 bases). The V gene's germline CDR1 is MNHEY and CDR2 SVGAGI. The V end lost 6 bases, the J end lost 7 bases, and 16 bases lay between the germline ends. This CDR3 region has 13 residues. CDR3 residues: CASRIDSGREQYF. CDR3 sequence (DNA): TGTGCCAGCAGAATCGACAGTGGCCGGGAGCAGTACTTC.

This clonotype has just one count. This sequence may be a read error, since a much larger clone differs from it by one base. The gene calls are TRBV29-1 and TRBJ2-7, with 12 bases identical to TRBD2. In germline, CDR1 is SQVTM, CDR2 ANQGSEA. The CDR3 contains 15 residues. The junction had 10 bases not matched to a gene; V was cut back by 6 bases and J by 4 bases. The CDR3 bases are TGCAGCGTGCCGAGACTAGCGGGAGATCGGTACGAGCAGTACTTC. It translates to CSVPRLAGDRYEQYF.

As concerns this clonotype: A read error may account for a junction end that differs from germline. The chain has TRBV11-2 and TRBJ2-5; D is possibly TRBD1 (5 bases). CDR1 SGHAT and CDR2 FQNNGV come from the germline V gene. The CDR3 runs 15 residues. The CDR3 protein is CAGSTFKGPQETQYF. The DNA of the CDR3 is TGTGCCGGCAGCACATTCAAGGGGCCCCAAGAGACCCAGTACTTC. Full variable domain (remainder filled in from reference TRBV11-2 and TRBJ2-5): EAGVAQSPRYKIIEKRQSVAFWCNPISGHATLYWYQQILGQGPKLLIQFQNNGVVDDSQLPKDRFSAERLKGVDSTLKIQPAKLEDSAVYLCAGSTFKGPQETQYFGPGTRLLVL.

This clonotype occurred many times. This chain's CDR3 is CASSNQETQYF. CDR3 DNA sequence: TGTGCCAGCAGTAACCAAGAGACCCAGTACTTC. This sequence joins TRBV6-1 and TRBJ2-5; unclear D gene. The CDR3 loop spans 11 amino acids. Germline lookup yields CDR1 MNHNS and CDR2 SASEGT. V lost 5 bases and J 0 bases, leaving 1 base between the germline ends.

The chain couples TRBV6-1 to TRBJ2-7; 7 nucleotides agree with TRBD1. Germline V lookup: CDR1 MNHNS, CDR2 SASEGT. The CDR3 runs to 15 residues. V shed 7 bases and J 5 bases; nucleotides not matched to a gene: 14. This chain's CDR3 is CASNSRNRGLDEQYF. In DNA, the CDR3 is TGTGCCAGCAACTCCCGGAACAGGGGTCTTGACGAGCAGTACTTC.

As regards this clonotype: One junction end does not reproduce the germline sequence, and a read error may be involved. The chain links TRBV28 to TRBJ1-6; no clear D. Germline lookup yields CDR1 MDHEN and CDR2 SYDVKM. The CDR3 sequence is 15 residues long. The CDR3 region is CASSFRYSYNSPLHF. The DNA of the CDR3 is TGTGCCAGCAGTTTTCGATACTCCTATAATTCGCCCCTCCACTTT.

For this clonotype: Its ends do not fully match the called genes, so a read error is possible. The gene calls are TRBV11-2 and TRBJ1-1, with D tentatively TRBD1 (6 bases). The CDR3 runs 13 residues. Germline CDR1 is SGHAT and CDR2 is FQNNGV. The CDR3 sequence is CVSSSSGVAVAFF. CDR3 DNA sequence: TGTGTCAGCAGCTCCTCAGGGGTGGCTGTAGCTTTCTTT. The full variable domain, its missing parts supplied by reference TRBV11-2 and TRBJ1-1, is EAGVAQSPRYKIIEKRQSVAFWCNPISGHATLYWYQQILGQGPKLLIQFQNNGVVDDSQLPKDRFSAERLKGVDSTLKIQPAKLEDSAVYLCVSSSSGVAVAFFGQGTRLTVV.